The T cell receptor (beta chain) under discussion was sequenced for a study of T cell changes during pregnancy in multiple sclerosis. The repertoire was sequenced with immunoSEQ multiplex PCR; TCRdb's copy has only in-frame clones and lacks some. The sample holds 78,000 or so clones, under 95% seen once. This clone was observed a handful of times. The CDR3 covers 14 residues. V was clipped by 2 bases and J by 4 bases, with 12 bases between them. Per germline, CDR1 MNHEY and CDR2 SMNVEV (reference sequence). Sequenced material: CD4+ T cells from peripheral blood mononuclear cells, taken before pregnancy. The origin of this receptor is a female donor with multiple sclerosis, enrolled in a pregnancy study. The gene calls are TRBV27 and TRBJ2-7; TRBD2 might be the D (6 bases). The CDR3 protein is CASSLQAGRYEQYF. In nucleotides, the CDR3 is TGTGCCAGCAGTTTACAGGCGGGGAGGTACGAGCAGTACTTC.